These 16 T cell receptor beta chains share one sample of origin, sequenced in a study of T cells in Graves' hyperthyroidism and ophthalmopathy. Regions amplified from RNA transcripts were the TCR beta CDR3 regions. In the first-round RT-PCR of the TCR CDR3, the HTBI primer set was used. TCRdb processed the multiplex PCR reads anew with MiXCR; each CDR3 protein has one entry. Seen here are roughly 550,000 distinct CDR3 sequences, roughly a sixth observed once, and the top ten hold 25% to 30%. Sequencing was done on a sample of blood. These TCRs come from a woman in her 30s with Graves' ophthalmopathy.

This clonotype came up a few times. The chain carries TRBV20-1 and TRBJ1-2; no clear D. V was cut by 2 bases and J by 3 bases, with 13 bases left in between. Per the germline V gene, CDR1 is DFQATT and CDR2 is SNEGSKA (reference sequence). CDR3 length equals 14 residues. CDR3 amino acids: CSARSLDRDYGYTF. Here the CDR3 DNA reads TGCAGTGCTAGATCTCTTGACCGAGACTATGGCTACACCTTC.

This clonotype showed up many times. The chain recombines TRBV20-1 with TRBJ2-1; D is undetermined. This CDR3 has 12 residues. V was trimmed by 0 bases and J by 8 bases, leaving 8 bases between them. The germline gives CDR1 DFQATT, CDR2 SNEGSKA (reference sequence). Here the CDR3 reads CSARDGVDEQFF. The CDR3 bases are TGCAGTGCTAGAGATGGTGTGGATGAGCAGTTCTTC.

This sequence joins TRBV28 and TRBJ1-1; 9 nucleotides align to TRBD1. Germline CDR1 reads MDHEN; CDR2 reads SYDVKM. The J segment lost 10 bases and the V segment lost 5 bases, leaving 8 bases of the junction unmatched. The CDR3 covers 13 residues. This CDR3 reads CASSVQQGARAFF. The CDR3 region has the DNA TGTGCCAGCAGTGTTCAACAGGGGGCACGAGCTTTCTTT.

This clonotype was recorded at least ten times. The genes are TRBV7-2 and TRBJ2-4, with unresolved D. Per the germline V gene, CDR1 is SGHTA and CDR2 is FQGNSA. This CDR3 region has 17 residues. V was shortened by 1 base and J by 0 bases, with 13 bases between the two germline ends. This CDR3 reads CASSLVSLDLAKNIQYF. The CDR3 DNA sequence: TGTGCCAGCAGCTTAGTCTCATTGGATCTAGCCAAAAACATTCAGTACTTC.

In this sample, this clonotype turned up a few times. The chain combines TRBV15 with TRBJ2-1; 9 bases are a match to TRBD2. Germline CDR1 LNHNV, CDR2 YYDKDF (reference sequence). The CDR3 length is 17 residues. Trimming at V came to 0 bases and at J to 9 bases, leaving 12 bases not matched to a gene. The CDR3, as DNA: TGTGCCACCAGCAGAGATGATTTAGCGGGAGTCGTTACTGAGCAGTTCTTC. This encodes CATSRDDLAGVVTEQFF.

This clonotype was counted many times. CDR3 loop: CAIRPSGESTDTQYF. The CDR3 DNA reads TGTGCCATCAGACCTAGCGGAGAATCCACAGATACGCAGTATTTT. The chain is built from TRBV10-3 and TRBJ2-3; TRBD2 aligns across 7 bases. V dropped 6 bases and J dropped 2; count of bases not matched to a gene: 8. Per the germline V gene, CDR1 is ENHRY and CDR2 is SYGVKD. The CDR3 covers 15 residues.

This clonotype occurred many times. The chain is built from TRBV7-3 and TRBJ2-7; 8 nucleotides align to TRBD1. The J segment lost 4 bases and the V segment lost 4 bases, leaving 18 bases of the junction unmatched. The CDR3 has 18 amino acids. Germline-derived CDR1 and CDR2 are SGHTA and FQGTGA. CDR3 residues: CASSSKPRGLELQYEQYF. In DNA form, the CDR3 reads TGTGCCAGCAGCTCAAAACCCAGGGGGCTCGAGCTTCAATACGAGCAGTACTTC.

This clonotype came up many times. This chain joins TRBV2 and TRBJ2-2, with TRBD2 as a possible D gene (5 bases). V lost 4 bases and J 7 bases, leaving 19 bases between the germline ends. CDR3 length equals 16 residues. CDR1 SNHLY and CDR2 FYNNEI come from the germline V gene. The CDR3 bases are TGTGCCAGCAGTGCTAGCCCGCCTAGTCATGGCGGGGAGCTGTTTTTT. This encodes CASSASPPSHGGELFF.

This rearrangement joins TRBV11-2 to TRBJ2-1, with 9 positions matching TRBD2. Germline assignment: CDR1 SGHAT and CDR2 FQNNGV. V lost 0 bases, J lost 3 bases, and 3 bases stayed unmatched. CDR3 length equals 16 residues. The CDR3 nucleotides read TGTGCCAGCAGCTTAGATAGCGGGAGAAACTACAATGAGCAGTTCTTC. It specifies CASSLDSGRNYNEQFF.

This clonotype was seen repeatedly, ten times or more. The chain has TRBV20-1 and TRBJ2-3; 10 bases line up with TRBD2. The CDR3 totals 15 residues. The junction had 8 bases not matched to a gene; V was cut back by 3 bases and J by 5 bases. From germline, CDR1 is DFQATT and CDR2 SNEGSKA (reference sequence). CDR3 protein: CSARELAGLGDTQYF. DNA of the CDR3: TGCAGTGCTAGGGAACTAGCGGGACTGGGAGATACGCAGTATTTT.

This clonotype was picked up a small number of times. J is TRBJ1-4 and V is TRBV27, with a tentative D call TRBD1 (6 bases). V was cut by 6 bases and J by 1 base, with 12 bases left in between. Germline V gene data show CDR1 as MNHEY and CDR2 as SMNVEV (reference sequence). The CDR3 spans 15 residues. The CDR3 is CASRATGLTNEKLFF. DNA for the CDR3: TGTGCCAGCAGAGCTACAGGGCTAACTAATGAAAAACTGTTTTTT.

This clonotype was seen more than once but under ten times. The CDR3 nucleotides read TGTGCCAGCACGAGGAGACAGGGCACAGATACGCAGTATTTT. Translating gives CASTRRQGTDTQYF. The chain uses TRBV6-2 or TRBV6-3 and TRBJ2-3; perhaps TRBD1 as D (6 bases). The CDR3 extends over 14 amino acids. Trimming removed 7 bases at V and 1 base at J, with 12 bases between. Germline CDR1 and CDR2: MNHEY and SVGEGT.

In its sample, this clonotype was seen a few times. V is TRBV7-9 and J is TRBJ2-1; no reliable D call. The CDR3 extends over 12 amino acids. CDR1 and CDR2 from the germline V gene are SEHNR and FQNEAQ (reference sequence). The ends were cut back, 1 base at V and 12 bases at J, with 10 bases in the middle. CDR3 residues: CASSLEPLSQFF. The CDR3 nucleotides read TGTGCCAGCAGCTTAGAACCCCTCTCGCAGTTCTTC.

In its sample, this clonotype was seen many times. This chain joins TRBV13 and TRBJ2-1, with 10 bases lining up with TRBD2. J was trimmed by 4 bases and V by 9 bases; bases with no gene match: 3. Germline-derived CDR1 and CDR2 are PRHDT and FYEKMQ (reference sequence). CDR3 length: 13 amino acids. CDR3 nucleotides: TGTGCCAGTACTAGCGGGACATACAATGAGCAGTTCTTC. Encoded protein: CASTSGTYNEQFF.

This clonotype was detected many times. The chain carries TRBV27 and TRBJ2-1, with D tentatively TRBD1 or TRBD2 (5 bases each). The CDR3 runs 13 residues. Germline V gene lookup returns CDR1 MNHEY and CDR2 SMNVEV (reference sequence). V lost 5 bases and J 6 bases, leaving 11 bases between the germline ends. CDR3 sequence (DNA): TGTGCCAGCAGTGGGACCTTCGGCAATGAGCAGTTCTTC. It is translated as CASSGTFGNEQFF.

This clonotype was counted ten times or more. The chain carries TRBV20-1 and TRBJ2-2, with D maybe TRBD2 (6 bases). V shed 5 bases and J shed 4 bases, with 20 bases lying between them. This CDR3 has 16 residues. Germline V lookup: CDR1 DFQATT, CDR2 SNEGSKA (reference sequence). CDR3 bases: TGCAGTGCTGGCGGGTCCCGGGACTTCCTCACCGGGGAGCTGTTTTTT. It specifies CSAGGSRDFLTGELFF.